This section outlines one T cell receptor beta chain sequence together with its context. What it binds is not known. Trimming shortened V by 0 bases and J by 5 bases, and 16 bases separated the two germline ends. Germline V CDR1 and CDR2: SQVTM, ANQGSEA. The CDR3 totals 15 residues. This record belongs to a study of CD8+ T cells in alopecia areata. For the study at large: Among treated patients, oral tofacitinib was administered at 5 to 10 mg twice daily. A 6-month off-drug phase came after tofacitinib, which had lasted 6 to 18 months.

After isolation, RNA underwent reverse transcription to generate cDNA as the sequencing template. Using immunoSEQ multiplex PCR, the repertoire was profiled, and TCRdb retains in-frame clones only, with some absent. This table has some 16,000 clones, 45% to 65% appearing once. Collection of lesional scalp punch biopsies and peripheral blood was performed in alopecia areata patients. Findings and caveats of the study: The study found higher clonality in lesional than normal scalp, especially in alopecia totalis/universalis.

This sequence originates from a human donor with alopecia areata. J is TRBJ2-5 and V is TRBV29-1; D perhaps matches TRBD1 (6 bases). The specimen sequenced was skin. The DNA for the CDR3 is TGCAGCGTTGAAGATACGGCGACAGGCGGGGAGACCCAGTACTTC. Translation gives CSVEDTATGGETQYF.